Each of the 8 T cell receptor beta chains below was sequenced from the same sample in a study of identical twins. TCRdb reprocessed the 5' RACE reads via MiXCR and lists one record per CDR3 protein. Among some 660,000 distinct CDR3 sequences, about 9.4% were seen once, and the ten largest hold around 0.95%. These data were also reused for a study on yellow fever vaccine responses in identical twins.

The sample taken for sequencing was PBMCs. The receptors here all came from a woman under 30 in good health.

V gene TRBV24-1 combines with J gene TRBJ2-2; 7 bases line up with TRBD1. V trimming: 7 bases; J trimming: 1 base; junction bases outside the gene matches: 8. CDR1 and CDR2 from the germline V gene are KGHDR and SFDVKD. The CDR3 has 16 residues. CDR3 coding DNA: TGTGCCACCAGCTCAGACAGGGTAGAGAACACCGGGGAGCTGTTTTTT. This sequence encodes CATSSDRVENTGELFF.

J is TRBJ2-2 and V is TRBV12-3 or TRBV12-4, with D perhaps assigned TRBD1 or TRBD2 (6 bases each). There are 13 residues in the CDR3. Trimming took off 10 bases at V and 0 bases at J, with 9 bases between the two ends. CDR3 protein: CAMGGANTGELFF. For the CDR3, the DNA is TGTGCCATGGGGGGCGCGAACACCGGGGAGCTGTTTTTT.

The V and J genes are TRBV11-2 and TRBJ2-5; 11 bases are a match to TRBD2. The ends lost 0 bases at V and 5 bases at J; junction bases unmatched: 8. Germline loops: CDR1 SGHAT, CDR2 FQNNGV. The CDR3 consists of 17 residues. The CDR3 sequence is CASSLDVAGGPGETQYF. The CDR3 DNA reads as TGTGCCAGCAGCTTAGATGTAGCGGGGGGGCCGGGGGAGACCCAGTACTTC.

CDR3 in amino acids: CASSITPREGYNEQFF. In DNA, the CDR3 is TGTGCCAGTAGTATCACCCCCAGGGAGGGGTACAATGAGCAGTTCTTC. The chain employs TRBV19 and TRBJ2-1; 7 bases align to TRBD2. J was trimmed by 4 bases and V by 3 bases; bases with no gene match: 9. Germline assignment: CDR1 LNHDA and CDR2 SQIVND (reference sequence). CDR3 size: 16 residues.

This clonotype was observed a few times. The V call is TRBV5-6, the J call TRBJ1-1, with 11 bases aligning to TRBD1. The CDR3 is made up of 16 amino acids. Germline V gene data show CDR1 as SGHDT and CDR2 as YYEEEE. Losses at the gene ends were 1 base for V and 3 bases for J; bases not matched to a gene: 5. The CDR3 spells CASSLFRTGGYTEAFF. As DNA, the CDR3 is TGTGCCAGCAGCTTGTTTAGGACAGGGGGCTACACTGAAGCTTTCTTT.

The chain carries TRBV11-1 and TRBJ2-1; 12 bases map to TRBD2. Looked up from germline, CDR1 is SGHAT and CDR2 is FQDESV (reference sequence). The CDR3 covers 15 residues. V shed 5 bases and J 4 bases; nucleotides not matched to a gene: 3. CDR3 protein: CASSRTSGKYNEQFF. The CDR3, as DNA: TGTGCCAGCAGCCGGACTAGCGGGAAATACAATGAGCAGTTCTTC.

A few counts support this clonotype. The chain employs TRBV11-2 and TRBJ2-5; 9 bases are a match to TRBD2. This CDR3 is built from 18 residues. The germline V gene encodes CDR1 SGHAT and CDR2 FQNNGV. V gave up 5 bases and J gave up 4 bases; unmatched junction bases: 17. This chain's CDR3 is CASSPRFGGRELGETQYF. The CDR3 DNA reads TGTGCCAGCAGCCCCCGTTTTGGCGGGAGGGAATTAGGAGAGACCCAGTACTTC. The whole variable domain, filled in from reference TRBV11-2 and TRBJ2-5, reads EAGVAQSPRYKIIEKRQSVAFWCNPISGHATLYWYQQILGQGPKLLIQFQNNGVVDDSQLPKDRFSAERLKGVDSTLKIQPAKLEDSAVYLCASSPRFGGRELGETQYFGPGTRLLVL.

This clonotype was observed a handful of times. The V and J genes are TRBV7-9 and TRBJ2-5; D may be TRBD1 (5 bases). CDR1 SEHNR and CDR2 FQNEAQ come from the germline V gene (reference sequence). Between the trimmed V and J ends, which lost 4 bases and 1 base, there was a span of 10 bases. This CDR3 comprises 14 residues. The CDR3 DNA sequence: TGTGCCAGCAGCTCCCTCGACAGCCAAGAGACCCAGTACTTC. It translates to CASSSLDSQETQYF.